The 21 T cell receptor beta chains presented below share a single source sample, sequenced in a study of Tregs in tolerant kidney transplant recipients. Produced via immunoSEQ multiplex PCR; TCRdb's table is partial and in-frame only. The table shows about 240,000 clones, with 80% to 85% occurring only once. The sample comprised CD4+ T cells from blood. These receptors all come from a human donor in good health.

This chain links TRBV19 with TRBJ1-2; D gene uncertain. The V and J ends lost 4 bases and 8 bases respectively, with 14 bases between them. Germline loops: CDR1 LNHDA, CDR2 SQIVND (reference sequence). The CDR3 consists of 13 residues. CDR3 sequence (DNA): TGTGCCAGTAGTACACACGGGAGAGGAGGCTACACCTTC. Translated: CASSTHGRGGYTF.

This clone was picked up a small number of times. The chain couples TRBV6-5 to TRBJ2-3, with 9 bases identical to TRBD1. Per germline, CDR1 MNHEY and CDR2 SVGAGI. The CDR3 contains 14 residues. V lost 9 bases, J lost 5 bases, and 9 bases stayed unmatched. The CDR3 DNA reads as TGTGCCAGTACCAAGGACAGGGGAAAAGATACGCAGTATTTT. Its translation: CASTKDRGKDTQYF.

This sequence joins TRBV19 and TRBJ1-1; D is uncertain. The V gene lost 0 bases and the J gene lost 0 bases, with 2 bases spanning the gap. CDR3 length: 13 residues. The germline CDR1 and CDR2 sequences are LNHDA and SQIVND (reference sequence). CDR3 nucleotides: TGTGCCAGTAGTATAGACCTGAACACTGAAGCTTTCTTT. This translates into CASSIDLNTEAFF.

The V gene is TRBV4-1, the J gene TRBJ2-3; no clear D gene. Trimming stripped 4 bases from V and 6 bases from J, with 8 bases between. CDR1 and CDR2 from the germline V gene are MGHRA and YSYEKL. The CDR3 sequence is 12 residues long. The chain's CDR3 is CASSRMGDTQYF. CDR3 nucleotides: TGCGCCAGCAGCCGTATGGGCGATACGCAGTATTTT.

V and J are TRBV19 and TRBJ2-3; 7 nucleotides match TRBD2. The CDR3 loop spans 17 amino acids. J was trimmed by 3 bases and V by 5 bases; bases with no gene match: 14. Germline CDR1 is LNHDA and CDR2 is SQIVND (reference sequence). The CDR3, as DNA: TGTGCCAGTAGTCTTCCCCAACTAGCGCGTCGAACAGATACGCAGTATTTT. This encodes CASSLPQLARRTDTQYF.

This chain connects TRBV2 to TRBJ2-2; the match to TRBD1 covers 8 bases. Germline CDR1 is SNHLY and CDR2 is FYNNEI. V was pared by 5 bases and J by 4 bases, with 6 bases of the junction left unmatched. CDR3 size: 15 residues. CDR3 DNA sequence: TGTGCCAGCAGTACACACAGGGGGGTCACCGGGGAGCTGTTTTTT. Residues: CASSTHRGVTGELFF. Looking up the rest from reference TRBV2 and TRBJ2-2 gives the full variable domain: EPEVTQTPSHQVTQMGQEVILRCVPISNHLYFYWYRQILGQKVEFLVSFYNNEISEKSEIFDDQFSVERPDGSNFTLKIRSTKLEDSAMYFCASSTHRGVTGELFFGEGSRLTVL.

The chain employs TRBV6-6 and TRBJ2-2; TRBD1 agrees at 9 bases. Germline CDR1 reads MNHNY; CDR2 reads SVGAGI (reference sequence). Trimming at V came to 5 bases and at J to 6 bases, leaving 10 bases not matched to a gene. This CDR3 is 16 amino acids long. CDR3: CASSVTGTGRAGELFF. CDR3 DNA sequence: TGTGCCAGCAGTGTAACCGGGACAGGGAGGGCCGGGGAGCTGTTTTTT.

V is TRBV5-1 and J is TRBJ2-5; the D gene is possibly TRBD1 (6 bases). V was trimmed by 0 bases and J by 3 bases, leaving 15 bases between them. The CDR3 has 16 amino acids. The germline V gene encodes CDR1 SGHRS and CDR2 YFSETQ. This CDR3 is CASSLGHGTGKETQYF. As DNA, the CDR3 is TGCGCCAGCAGCTTGGGTCATGGTACAGGGAAAGAGACCCAGTACTTC.

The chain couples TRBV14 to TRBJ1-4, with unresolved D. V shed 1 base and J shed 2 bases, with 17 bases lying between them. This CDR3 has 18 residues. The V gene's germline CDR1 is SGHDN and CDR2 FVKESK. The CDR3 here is CASSQVASRGDTNEKLFF. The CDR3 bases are TGTGCCAGCAGCCAAGTAGCCTCCCGGGGAGATACTAATGAAAAACTGTTTTTT.

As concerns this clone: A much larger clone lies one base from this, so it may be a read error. For the CDR3, the DNA is TGTGCCAGCAGCTTAAACAGGAACACTGAAGCTTTCTTT. As protein: CASSLNRNTEAFF. V usage is TRBV7-2 and J usage is TRBJ1-1; D not resolved. Germline CDR1 reads SGHTA; CDR2 reads FQGNSA. The CDR3 spans 13 residues. V gave up 2 bases and J gave up 1 base, with 5 bases separating them.

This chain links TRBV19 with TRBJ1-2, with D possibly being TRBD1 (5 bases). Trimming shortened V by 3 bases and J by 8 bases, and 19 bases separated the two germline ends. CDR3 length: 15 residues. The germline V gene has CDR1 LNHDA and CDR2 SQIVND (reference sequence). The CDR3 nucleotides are TGTGCCAGTAGTATCACCGGGACCCAACGCCGGGGCTACACCTTC. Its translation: CASSITGTQRRGYTF.

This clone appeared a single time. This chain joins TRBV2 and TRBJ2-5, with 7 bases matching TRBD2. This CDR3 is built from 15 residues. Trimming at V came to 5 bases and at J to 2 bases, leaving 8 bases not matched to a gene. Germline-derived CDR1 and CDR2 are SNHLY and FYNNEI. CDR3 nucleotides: TGTGCCAGCAGTTCTACTAGCGCCGTACAAGAGACCCAGTACTTC. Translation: CASSSTSAVQETQYF.

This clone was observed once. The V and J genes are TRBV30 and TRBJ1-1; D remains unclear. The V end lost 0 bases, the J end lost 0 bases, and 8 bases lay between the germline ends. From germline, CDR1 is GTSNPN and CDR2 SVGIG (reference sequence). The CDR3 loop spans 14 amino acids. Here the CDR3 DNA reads TGTGCCTGGAGTGTGGTGGGCGTGAACACTGAAGCTTTCTTT. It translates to CAWSVVGVNTEAFF.

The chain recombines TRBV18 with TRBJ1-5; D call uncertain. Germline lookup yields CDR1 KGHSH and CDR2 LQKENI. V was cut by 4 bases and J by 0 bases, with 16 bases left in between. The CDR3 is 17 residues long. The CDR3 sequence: CASSRGIQSYSNQPQHF. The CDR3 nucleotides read TGTGCCAGCTCACGGGGTATACAGTCCTATAGCAATCAGCCCCAGCATTTT.

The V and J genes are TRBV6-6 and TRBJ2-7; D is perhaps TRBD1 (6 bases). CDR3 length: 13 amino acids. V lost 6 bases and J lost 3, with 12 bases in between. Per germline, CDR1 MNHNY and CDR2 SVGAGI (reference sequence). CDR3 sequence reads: CASSVEGGYEQYF. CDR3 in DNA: TGTGCCAGCAGCGTCGAAGGGGGCTACGAGCAGTACTTC.

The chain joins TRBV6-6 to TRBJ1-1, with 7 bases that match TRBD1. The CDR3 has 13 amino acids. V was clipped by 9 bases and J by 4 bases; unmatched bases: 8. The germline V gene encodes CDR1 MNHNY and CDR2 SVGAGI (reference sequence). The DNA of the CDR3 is TGTGCCAGTGGACAGGTCGTTGGCACTGAAGCTTTCTTT. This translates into CASGQVVGTEAFF.

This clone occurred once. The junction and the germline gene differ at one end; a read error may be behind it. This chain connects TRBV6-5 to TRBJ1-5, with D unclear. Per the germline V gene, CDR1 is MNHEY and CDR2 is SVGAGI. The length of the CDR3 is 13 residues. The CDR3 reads CASSHNSSQPQHF. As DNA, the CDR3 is TGTGCCAGCAGCCATAATAGCAGTCAGCCCCAGCATTTT.

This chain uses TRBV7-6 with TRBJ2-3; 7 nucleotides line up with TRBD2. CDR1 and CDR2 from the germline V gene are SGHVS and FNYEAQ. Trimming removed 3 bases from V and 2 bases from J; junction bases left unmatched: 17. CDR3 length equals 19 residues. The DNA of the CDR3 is TGTGCCAGCAGCTTCAAACCAAGGGGAGTAGCGGGCCACACAGATACGCAGTATTTT. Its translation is CASSFKPRGVAGHTDTQYF.

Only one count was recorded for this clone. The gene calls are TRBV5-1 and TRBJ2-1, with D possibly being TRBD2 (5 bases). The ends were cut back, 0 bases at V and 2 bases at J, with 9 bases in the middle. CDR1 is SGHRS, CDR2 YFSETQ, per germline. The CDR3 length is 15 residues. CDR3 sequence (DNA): TGCGCCAGCAGCTTGGTTGGGAGCGCCTACAATGAGCAGTTCTTC. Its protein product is CASSLVGSAYNEQFF.

The CDR3 nucleotides are TGCGCCAGCAGCAGGGGACAGCGTGGGGCGGCTGAAGCTTTCTTT. This sequence encodes CASSRGQRGAAEAFF. The rearrangement joins TRBV5-1 to TRBJ1-1; 7 positions match TRBD1. The CDR3 extends over 15 amino acids. CDR1 is SGHRS and CDR2 is YFSETQ in the germline V gene. V lost 4 bases and J lost 6; bases outside the gene matches: 12.

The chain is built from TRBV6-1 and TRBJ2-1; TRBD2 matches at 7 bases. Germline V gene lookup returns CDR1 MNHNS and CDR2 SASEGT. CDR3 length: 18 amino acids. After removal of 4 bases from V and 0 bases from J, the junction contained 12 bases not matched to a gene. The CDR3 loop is CASSVSPGGGSSYNEQFF. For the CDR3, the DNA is TGTGCCAGCAGTGTGTCACCTGGGGGGGGAAGCTCCTACAATGAGCAGTTCTTC.